These 23 T cell receptor beta chains originate from one sample sequenced in a study of T cells after yellow fever vaccination. TCRdb recomputed calls from the 5' RACE reads with MiXCR, one row per CDR3 protein. The repertoire consists of about 400,000 distinct CDR3 sequences, with roughly 6.1% occurring once and the leading ten covering roughly 15%. This material consisted of PBMCs, taken 5 days after the yellow fever booster vaccination. These receptors were obtained from a man aged 25-45 years who received the YFV17D yellow fever vaccine.

The table lists this clonotype with a few counts. The chain has TRBV12-5 and TRBJ2-5; 7 nucleotides align to TRBD2. V lost 7 bases, J lost 5 bases, and 13 bases stayed unmatched. Germline V gene data show CDR1 as LGHNT and CDR2 as FRNRAP. The CDR3 is 15 amino acids. This CDR3 is CASALGEGGLETQYF. The CDR3, as DNA: TGTGCTAGTGCCCTGGGGGAGGGAGGTCTGGAGACCCAGTACTTC. Full variable domain (outside the CDR3, taken from reference TRBV12-5 and TRBJ2-5): DARVTQTPRHKVTEMGQEVTMRCQPILGHNTVFWYRQTMMQGLELLAYFRNRAPLDDSGMPKDRFSAEMPDATLATLKIQPSEPRDSAVYFCASALGEGGLETQYFGPGTRLLVL.

This chain uses TRBV24-1 with TRBJ2-7; D gene ambiguous. Trimming stripped 0 bases from V and 7 bases from J, with 9 bases between. This CDR3 has 13 amino acids. Germline values: CDR1 KGHDR, CDR2 SFDVKD. The CDR3 DNA sequence: TGTGCCACCAGTGATTTGGGGTTGGAGGAGCAGTACTTC. It translates to CATSDLGLEEQYF.

This clonotype came up many times. This chain connects TRBV12-3 or TRBV12-4 to TRBJ2-1; 13 bases agree with TRBD2. There are 17 residues in the CDR3. Trimming at V came to 4 bases and at J to 9 bases, leaving 12 bases not matched to a gene. CDR3 DNA sequence: TGTGCCAGCAGTTGGACTAGCGGGAGAGGGCTTATAGGTGAGCAGTTCTTC. Its protein is CASSWTSGRGLIGEQFF.

As concerns this clonotype: A much larger clone lies a single base off, so this may be a read error. The chain is built from TRBV27 and TRBJ2-5, with TRBD2 matching 12 bases. CDR3 length: 22 residues. Germline V gene data show CDR1 as MNHEY and CDR2 as SMNVEV (reference sequence). The CDR3 nucleotides are TGTGCCAGCAGTTTATCCCCTGCCTCTAGCGGGAGGGCCTTCGGGGGACAAGAGACCCTGTACTTC. Translated: CASSLSPASSGRAFGGQETLYF.

J is TRBJ2-5 and V is TRBV29-1; D is unresolved. Germline CDR1 and CDR2: SQVTM and ANQGSEA. The CDR3 runs to 13 residues. V lost 7 bases to trimming and J lost 2 bases, with 14 bases between them. CDR3 protein: CSATPGLQETQYF. The CDR3, as DNA: TGCAGCGCCACTCCGGGCCTTCAAGAGACCCAGTACTTC.

This clonotype has at least ten counts. The chain joins TRBV15 to TRBJ2-7; 9 nucleotides line up with TRBD1. Germline V gene sequence: CDR1 LNHNV, CDR2 YYDKDF (reference sequence). The CDR3 spans 14 residues. The J segment lost 5 bases and the V segment lost 11 bases, leaving 13 bases of the junction unmatched. The DNA for the CDR3 is TGTGCCCCCCACCGGACAGGGGATATCAACGAGCAGTACTTC. This translates into CAPHRTGDINEQYF.

This clonotype has a handful of counts. The rearrangement uses TRBV10-3 and TRBJ2-7, with TRBD1 as a possible D gene (6 bases). Trimming removed 3 bases from V and 2 bases from J, with 8 bases in between. CDR1 is ENHRY, CDR2 SYGVKD, per germline. There are 13 residues in the CDR3. The CDR3 protein is CAISEQGPYEQYF. CDR3 DNA: TGTGCCATCAGTGAACAGGGCCCCTACGAGCAGTACTTC.

This clonotype was recorded at least ten times. The chain is built from TRBV20-1 and TRBJ2-1; D is ambiguous. Germline CDR1 and CDR2: DFQATT and SNEGSKA (reference sequence). V was pared by 6 bases and J by 1 base, with 7 bases between. The CDR3 is 12 amino acids. The CDR3 sequence is CSADWSYNEQFF. In nucleotides, the CDR3 is TGCAGTGCCGACTGGTCCTACAATGAGCAGTTCTTC.

This clonotype was observed at least ten times. The chain carries TRBV6-1 and TRBJ1-2; D not certain. The V gene's germline CDR1 is MNHNS and CDR2 SASEGT. V was trimmed by 5 bases and J by 0 bases, leaving 16 bases between them. The CDR3 is 16 residues long. The CDR3 bases are TGTGCCAGCAGTACCCATGGATCGCCAGCTAACTATGGCTACACCTTC. It encodes CASSTHGSPANYGYTF.

This clonotype was detected a few times. The chain employs TRBV11-2 and TRBJ2-4; 7 positions agree with TRBD1. The V and J ends lost 7 bases and 9 bases, in that order; junction bases with no gene match: 15. There are 15 residues in the CDR3. Germline CDR1 and CDR2: SGHAT and FQNNGV. Here the CDR3 DNA reads TGTGCCAGCACCCAAGGACGACAGGGTGTGGGCATTCAGTACTTC. As protein: CASTQGRQGVGIQYF.

This clonotype occurred a few times. J is TRBJ2-5 and V is TRBV6-5; 12 positions match TRBD2. CDR3 length: 17 amino acids. The germline gives CDR1 MNHEY, CDR2 SVGAGI. After removal of 2 bases from V and 1 base from J, the junction contained 5 bases not matched to a gene. Written as DNA, the CDR3 is TGTGCCAGCAGTTACGGGGGACTAGCGGGCTTCCAAGAGACCCAGTACTTC. It is translated as CASSYGGLAGFQETQYF.

This clonotype was counted a few times. The CDR3 nucleotides read TGTGCCAGCAGTTACTCGATTCGGGTCGGGACTCATAGGACCGATACGCAGTATTTT. Translated, it gives CASSYSIRVGTHRTDTQYF. The chain carries TRBV6-5 and TRBJ2-3; possibly TRBD2 for D (6 bases). V gave up 0 bases and J gave up 6 bases, with 25 bases separating them. The CDR3 loop spans 19 amino acids. Germline values: CDR1 MNHEY, CDR2 SVGAGI.

This clonotype was detected many times. The rearrangement joins TRBV20-1 to TRBJ1-4; the D is unclear. The germline CDR1 and CDR2 sequences are DFQATT and SNEGSKA (reference sequence). Trimming removed 3 bases from V and 0 bases from J, with 8 bases in between. This CDR3 spans 14 amino acids. CDR3 nucleotides: TGCAGTGCTAGCGGTAGTGCAACTAATGAAAAACTGTTTTTT. It encodes CSASGSATNEKLFF.

A word on this clonotype: A much larger clone differs by one base, so this may be a read error. The chain carries TRBV20-1 and TRBJ1-5, with 7 nucleotides matching TRBD1. Per germline, CDR1 DFQATT and CDR2 SNEGSKA (reference sequence). The CDR3 runs 15 residues. CDR3 coding DNA: TGCAGTGCTAGCAGTGAGGGGGCTTACAATCAGCCCCTGCATTTT. Translated, it gives CSASSEGAYNQPLHF.

This clonotype was observed at least ten times. The chain combines TRBV20-1 with TRBJ1-2; the D is unclear. Germline CDR1 is DFQATT and CDR2 is SNEGSKA (reference sequence). This CDR3 has 13 residues. V was pared by 6 bases and J by 0 bases, with 11 bases between. CDR3 nucleotide sequence: TGCAGTGCCGAGAACCGAGCTAACTATGGCTACACCTTC. Its translation is CSAENRANYGYTF.

A few counts support this clonotype. The V call is TRBV18, the J call TRBJ2-7; D gene unclear. The germline V gene has CDR1 KGHSH and CDR2 LQKENI. The CDR3 extends over 14 amino acids. V was pared by 3 bases and J by 0 bases, with 9 bases between. This chain's CDR3 is CASSPPTHSYEQYF. In DNA, the CDR3 is TGTGCCAGCTCACCCCCAACTCACTCCTACGAGCAGTACTTC.

There are many counts of this clonotype. This chain links TRBV20-1 with TRBJ2-3; TRBD2 matches at 11 bases. Germline CDR1 reads DFQATT; CDR2 reads SNEGSKA (reference sequence). V lost 0 bases to trimming and J lost 9 bases; unmatched junction nucleotides: 11. CDR3 length: 16 residues. In nucleotides, the CDR3 is TGCAGTGCTAGAGATCGACTAGCGGGATTAGTAGGAACGCAGTATTTT. The encoded protein is CSARDRLAGLVGTQYF.

This clonotype was detected only a few times. V and J are TRBV5-1 and TRBJ2-1, with TRBD1 matching 10 bases. This CDR3 spans 15 amino acids. The germline V gene encodes CDR1 SGHRS and CDR2 YFSETQ. V dropped 3 bases and J dropped 7; count of bases not matched to a gene: 7. In DNA form, the CDR3 reads TGCGCCAGCAGCTCCGGGACAGGGGCGTCAAATGAGCAGTTCTTC. Its protein product is CASSSGTGASNEQFF.

Only a few counts were recorded for this clonotype. The chain links TRBV20-1 to TRBJ2-2, with a weak D call TRBD2 (6 bases). V was trimmed by 4 bases and J by 6 bases, leaving 15 bases between them. The CDR3 is 14 residues long. The V gene's germline CDR1 is DFQATT and CDR2 SNEGSKA (reference sequence). The CDR3 spells CSATIRREPGELFF. The DNA for the CDR3 is TGCAGTGCTACTATCCGGAGGGAGCCCGGGGAGCTGTTTTTT.

This clonotype was counted at least ten times. The chain recombines TRBV6-2 or TRBV6-3 with TRBJ2-1; TRBD2 might be the D (6 bases). V was trimmed by 2 bases and J by 7 bases, leaving 12 bases between them. This CDR3 is built from 14 residues. Germline lookup yields CDR1 MNHEY and CDR2 SVGEGT. CDR3 coding DNA: TGTGCCAGCAGTTACCCCACACTAGCTAATGAGCAGTTCTTC. Amino acids: CASSYPTLANEQFF.

A few counts support this clonotype. The chain couples TRBV20-1 to TRBJ1-2, with 7 bases identical to TRBD1. Germline CDR1 DFQATT, CDR2 SNEGSKA (reference sequence). There are 15 residues in the CDR3. Unmatched junction bases numbered 13, after V lost 3 bases and J lost 6 bases. The chain's CDR3 is CSASRDSYSRDGYTF. The CDR3 DNA sequence: TGCAGTGCTAGTCGGGACAGTTACTCGAGAGATGGCTACACCTTC.

As to this clonotype: The junction departs from the called germline gene at one end, perhaps through a read error. The DNA for the CDR3 is TGTGCCAGCAGTTTAGACAGTACCCTCCGATTC. This encodes CASSLDSTLRF. The rearrangement uses TRBV6-2 or TRBV6-3 and TRBJ2-1; D may be TRBD1 (5 bases). CDR1 and CDR2 (germline): MNHEY, SVGEGT. This CDR3 region has 11 residues.

The table lists this clonotype with many counts. The V gene is TRBV25-1, the J gene TRBJ2-5; 8 bases line up with TRBD2. Germline CDR1 is MGHDK and CDR2 is SYGVNS. V lost 5 bases, J lost 5 bases, and 7 bases stayed unmatched. This CDR3 has 14 amino acids. CDR3 DNA sequence: TGTGCCAGCAGTCGCGTTCAGCGGGGGGAGACCCAGTACTTC. Translated: CASSRVQRGETQYF.